This T cell receptor (beta chain) is drawn from a study of cytomegalovirus exposure and HLA in healthy donors. Study-level points and caveats: For cytomegalovirus status, the classifier reportedly gave diagnoses with high specificity and sensitivity.

Clones were sequenced by immunoSEQ multiplex PCR, and TCRdb holds only the in-frame ones, with some missing. This sample carries 250,000 to 350,000 clones, approximately 91% of them seen once, and the ten largest clones take more than 0.95%. As for this clone: As yet, its antigen is unknown.

Per germline, CDR1 MGHDK and CDR2 SYGVNS. The V end lost 3 bases, the J end lost 6 bases, and 12 bases lay between the germline ends. This CDR3 has 14 residues. The gene calls are TRBV25-1 and TRBJ1-3; D may be TRBD1 (5 bases). The sample taken for sequencing was PBMCs. The sequence derives from a young man in good health and CMV-seronegative. For the CDR3, the DNA is TGTGCCAGCAGTGACAGGGCAATTGAAAACACCATATATTTT. Residues: CASSDRAIENTIYF.